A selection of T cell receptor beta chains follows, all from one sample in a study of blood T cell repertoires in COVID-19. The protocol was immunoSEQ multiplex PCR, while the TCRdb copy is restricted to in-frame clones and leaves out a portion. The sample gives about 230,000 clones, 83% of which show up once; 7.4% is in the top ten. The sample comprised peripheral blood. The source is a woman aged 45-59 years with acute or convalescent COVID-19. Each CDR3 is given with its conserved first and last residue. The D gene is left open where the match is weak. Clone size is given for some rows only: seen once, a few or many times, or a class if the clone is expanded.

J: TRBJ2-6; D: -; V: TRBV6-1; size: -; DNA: TGTGCCAGCAGTGAAGCCCCCGGGTTTGGGGCCAACGTCCTGACTTTC; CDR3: CASSEAPGFGANVLTF
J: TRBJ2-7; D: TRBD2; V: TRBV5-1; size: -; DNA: TGCGCCAGCAGCCCCGTAGCGGGAGGGTCCCACGAGCAGTACTTC; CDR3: CASSPVAGGSHEQYF
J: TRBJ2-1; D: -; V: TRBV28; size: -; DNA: TGTGCCAGCAGTTTAGAGGGACTCGACAATGAGCAGTTCTTC; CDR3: CASSLEGLDNEQFF
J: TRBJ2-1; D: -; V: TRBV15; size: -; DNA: TGTGCCACCAGCAATCCGGGTGGAGACTCCTACAATGAGCAGTTCTTC; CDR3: CATSNPGGDSYNEQFF
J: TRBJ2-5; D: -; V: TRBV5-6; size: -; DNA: TGTGCCAGCAGCTTGCGGTCAGGGTGGGAGACCCAGTACTTC; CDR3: CASSLRSGWETQYF
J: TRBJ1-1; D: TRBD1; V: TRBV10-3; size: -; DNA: TGTGCCACAGAGGGGGCGGGGACTGAAGCTTTCTTT; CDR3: CATEGAGTEAFF
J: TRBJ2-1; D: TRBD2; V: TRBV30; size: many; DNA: TGTGCCTGGAGCCAACGGGAGGGCCTCGAGCAGTTCTTC; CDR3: CAWSQREGLEQFF
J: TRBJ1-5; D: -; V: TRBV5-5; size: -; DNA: TGTGCCAGCAGCTTAAAACAGGGTCTCTATAGCAATCAGCCCCAGCATTTT; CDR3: CASSLKQGLYSNQPQHF
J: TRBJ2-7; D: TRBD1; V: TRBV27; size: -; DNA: TGTGCCAGCAGGCGACAGGGACCCTACGAGCAGTACTTC; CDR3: CASRRQGPYEQYF
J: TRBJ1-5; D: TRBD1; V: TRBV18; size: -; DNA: TGTGCCAGCTCACCCTCGGGAGGGACAGGGAATCAGCCCCAGCATTTT; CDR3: CASSPSGGTGNQPQHF
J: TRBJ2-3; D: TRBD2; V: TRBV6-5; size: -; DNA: TGTGCCAGCAGTTACTCGGCGGGGGGGGGCACAGATACGCAGTATTTT; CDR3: CASSYSAGGGTDTQYF
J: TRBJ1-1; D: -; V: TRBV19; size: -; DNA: TGTGCCAGTGGTGCAGGGGTGTTGGACACTGAAGCTTTCTTT; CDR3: CASGAGVLDTEAFF
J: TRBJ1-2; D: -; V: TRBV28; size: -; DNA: TGTGCCAGCAGTTTACCCCCTGGAGCGGGCGAGCCCACCTTC; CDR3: CASSLPPGAGEPTF
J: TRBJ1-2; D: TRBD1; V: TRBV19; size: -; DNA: TGTGCCAGTACCCCCTCCGGGACAGGGAACTATGGCTACACCTTC; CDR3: CASTPSGTGNYGYTF
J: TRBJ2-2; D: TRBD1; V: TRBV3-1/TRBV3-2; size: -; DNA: TGTGCCAGCCGCCCGGGACAGCGGAACACCGGGGAGCTGTTTTTT; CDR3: CASRPGQRNTGELFF
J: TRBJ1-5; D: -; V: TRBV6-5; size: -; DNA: TGTGCTCACGGGGGGCACTATCAGCCCCAGCATTTT; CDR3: CAHGGHYQPQHF
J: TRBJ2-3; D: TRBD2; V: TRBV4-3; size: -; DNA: TGCGCCAGCAGCCAAGATAGCAGCGGGGGGAGAGATACGCAGTATTTT; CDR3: CASSQDSSGGRDTQYF
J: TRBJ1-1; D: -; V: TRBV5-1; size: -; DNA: TGCGCCAGCAGCTTGGATGGGAGTGACACTGAAGCTTTCTTT; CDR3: CASSLDGSDTEAFF
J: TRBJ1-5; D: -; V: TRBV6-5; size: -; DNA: TGTGCCAGCAGGGCATCTCGCAATCAGCCCCAGCATTTT; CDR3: CASRASRNQPQHF
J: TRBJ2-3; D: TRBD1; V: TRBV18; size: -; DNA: TGTGCCAGCTCCCAAGGACAGGGCCCTTCAATCGGGCAGTATTTT; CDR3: CASSQGQGPSIGQYF
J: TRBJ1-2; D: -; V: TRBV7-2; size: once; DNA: TGTGCCAGCAGCCGGGGGGGTGGCTACACCTTC; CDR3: CASSRGGGYTF
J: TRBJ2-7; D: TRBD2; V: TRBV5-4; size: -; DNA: TGTGCCAGCAGCCTGACTAGCGGGAGGGCTTACGAGCAGTACTTC; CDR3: CASSLTSGRAYEQYF
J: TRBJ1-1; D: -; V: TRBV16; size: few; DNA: TGTGCCAGCAGCCCGGCGGGGTTTGAAGCTTTCTTT; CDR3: CASSPAGFEAFF
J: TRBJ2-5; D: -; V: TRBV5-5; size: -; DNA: TGTGCCAGCAGCCCTTCGACAGGAAAAGAGACCCAGTACTTC; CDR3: CASSPSTGKETQYF
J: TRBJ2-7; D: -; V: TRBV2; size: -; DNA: TGTGCCAGCAGGGGGAGAACAGCCGAGCAGTACTTC; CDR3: CASRGRTAEQYF